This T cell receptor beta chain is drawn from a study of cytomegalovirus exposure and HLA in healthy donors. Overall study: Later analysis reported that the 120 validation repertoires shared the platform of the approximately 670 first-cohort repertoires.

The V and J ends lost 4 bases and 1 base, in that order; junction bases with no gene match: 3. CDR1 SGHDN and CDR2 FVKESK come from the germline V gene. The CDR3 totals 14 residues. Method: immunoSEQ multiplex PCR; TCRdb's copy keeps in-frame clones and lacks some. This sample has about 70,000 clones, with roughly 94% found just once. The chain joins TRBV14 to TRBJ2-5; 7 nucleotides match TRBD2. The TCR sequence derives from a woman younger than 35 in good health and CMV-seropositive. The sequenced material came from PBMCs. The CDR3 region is CASSPLATQETQYF. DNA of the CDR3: TGTGCCAGCAGCCCACTAGCGACCCAAGAGACCCAGTACTTC.